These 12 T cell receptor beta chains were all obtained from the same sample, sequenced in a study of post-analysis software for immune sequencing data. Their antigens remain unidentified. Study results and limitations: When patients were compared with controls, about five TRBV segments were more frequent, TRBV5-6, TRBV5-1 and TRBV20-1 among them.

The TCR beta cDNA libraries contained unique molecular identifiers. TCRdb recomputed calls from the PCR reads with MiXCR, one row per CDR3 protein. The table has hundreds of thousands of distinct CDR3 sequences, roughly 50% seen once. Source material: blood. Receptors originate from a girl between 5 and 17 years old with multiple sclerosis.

CDR3 sequence reads: CSVPGLAGPTDTQYF. The CDR3, as DNA: TGCAGCGTTCCGGGACTAGCGGGGCCCACAGATACGCAGTATTTT. The rearrangement joins TRBV29-1 to TRBJ2-3, with 13 bases that match TRBD2. The CDR3 has 15 amino acids. The V gene end was trimmed by 5 bases and the J gene end by 2 bases; junction bases not matched to a gene: 4. The germline V gene has CDR1 SQVTM and CDR2 ANQGSEA.

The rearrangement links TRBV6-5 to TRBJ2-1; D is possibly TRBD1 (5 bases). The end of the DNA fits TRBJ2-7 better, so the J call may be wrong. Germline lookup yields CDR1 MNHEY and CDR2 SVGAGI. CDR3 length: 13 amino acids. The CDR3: CASSSGLRNEQYF. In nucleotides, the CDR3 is TGTGCCAGCAGCTCAGGGTTGCGCAATGAGCAGTACTTC.

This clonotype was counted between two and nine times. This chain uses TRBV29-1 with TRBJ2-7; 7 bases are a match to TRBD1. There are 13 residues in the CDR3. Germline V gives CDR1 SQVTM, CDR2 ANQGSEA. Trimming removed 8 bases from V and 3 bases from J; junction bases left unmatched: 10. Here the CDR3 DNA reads TGCAGCATCGAGGACAGGACCAACTACGAGCAGTACTTC. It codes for CSIEDRTNYEQYF.

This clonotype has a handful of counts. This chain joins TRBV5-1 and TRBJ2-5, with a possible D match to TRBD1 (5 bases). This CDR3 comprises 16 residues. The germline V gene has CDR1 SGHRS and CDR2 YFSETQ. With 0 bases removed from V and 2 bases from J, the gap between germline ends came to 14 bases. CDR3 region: CASSLAILNRQETQYF. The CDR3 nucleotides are TGCGCCAGCAGCTTGGCGATTCTCAACAGGCAAGAGACCCAGTACTTC.

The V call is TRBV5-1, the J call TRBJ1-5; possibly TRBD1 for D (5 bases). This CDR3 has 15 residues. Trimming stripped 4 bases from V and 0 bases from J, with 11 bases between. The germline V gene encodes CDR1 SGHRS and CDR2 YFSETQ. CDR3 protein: CASSPGQHSNQPQHF. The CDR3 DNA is TGCGCCAGCAGCCCGGGGCAGCATAGCAATCAGCCCCAGCATTTT.

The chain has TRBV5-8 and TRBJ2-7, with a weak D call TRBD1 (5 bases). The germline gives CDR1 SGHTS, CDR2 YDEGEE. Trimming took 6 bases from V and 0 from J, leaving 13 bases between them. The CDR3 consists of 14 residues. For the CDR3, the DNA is TGTGCCAGCAACCCATTTGACAGCTCCTACGAGCAGTACTTC. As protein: CASNPFDSSYEQYF.

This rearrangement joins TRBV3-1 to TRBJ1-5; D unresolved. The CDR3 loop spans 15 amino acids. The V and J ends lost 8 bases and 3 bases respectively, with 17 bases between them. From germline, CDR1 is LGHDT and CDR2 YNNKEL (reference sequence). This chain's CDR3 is CASGPRGDTNQPQHF. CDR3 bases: TGTGCCAGCGGACCGCGGGGTGACACCAATCAGCCCCAGCATTTT. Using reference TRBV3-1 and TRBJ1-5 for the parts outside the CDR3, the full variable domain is DTAVSQTPKYLVTQMGNDKSIKCEQNLGHDTMYWYKQDSKKFLKIMFSYNNKELIINETVPNRFSPKSPDKAHLNLHINSLELGDSAVYFCASGPRGDTNQPQHFGDGTRLSIL.

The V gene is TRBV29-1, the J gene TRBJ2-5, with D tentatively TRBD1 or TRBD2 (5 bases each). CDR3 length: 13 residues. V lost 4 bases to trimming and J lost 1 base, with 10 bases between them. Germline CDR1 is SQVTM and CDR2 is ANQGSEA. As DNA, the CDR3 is TGCAGCGTTGCGATGGGGGTCCAAGAGACCCAGTACTTC. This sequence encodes CSVAMGVQETQYF.

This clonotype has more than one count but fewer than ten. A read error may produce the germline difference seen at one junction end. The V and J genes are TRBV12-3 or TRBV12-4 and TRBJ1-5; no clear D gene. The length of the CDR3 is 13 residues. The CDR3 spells CASRLAGNQPQHF. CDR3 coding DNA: TGTGCCAGCAGATTAGCGGGCAATCAGCCCCAGCATTTT.

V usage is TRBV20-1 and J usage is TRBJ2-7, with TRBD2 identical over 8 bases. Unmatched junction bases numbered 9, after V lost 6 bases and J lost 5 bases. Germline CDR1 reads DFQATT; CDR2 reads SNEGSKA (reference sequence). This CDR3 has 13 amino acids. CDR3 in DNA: TGCAGTGCAAAAGCGGGAGCCCTCAACGAGCAGTACTTC. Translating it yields CSAKAGALNEQYF.

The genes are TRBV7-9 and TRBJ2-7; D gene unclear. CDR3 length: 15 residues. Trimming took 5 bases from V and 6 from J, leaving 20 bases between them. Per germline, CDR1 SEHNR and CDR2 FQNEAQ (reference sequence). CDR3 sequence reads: CASSHRNRKSSEQYF. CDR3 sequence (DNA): TGTGCCAGCAGCCACCGGAACAGAAAGTCTAGCGAGCAGTACTTC. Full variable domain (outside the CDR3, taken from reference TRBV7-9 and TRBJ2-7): DTGVSQNPRHKITKRGQNVTFRCDPISEHNRLYWYRQTLGQGPEFLTYFQNEAQLEKSRLLSDRFSAERPKGSFSTLEIQRTEQGDSAMYLCASSHRNRKSSEQYFGPGTRLTVT.

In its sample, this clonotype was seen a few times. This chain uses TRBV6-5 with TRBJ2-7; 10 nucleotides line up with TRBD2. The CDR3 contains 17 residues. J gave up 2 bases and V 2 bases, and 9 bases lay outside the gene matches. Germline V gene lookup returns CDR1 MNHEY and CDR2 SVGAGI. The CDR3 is CASSYRGGTSVTYEQYF. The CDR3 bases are TGTGCCAGCAGTTACCGGGGTGGGACTAGCGTAACCTACGAGCAGTACTTC.